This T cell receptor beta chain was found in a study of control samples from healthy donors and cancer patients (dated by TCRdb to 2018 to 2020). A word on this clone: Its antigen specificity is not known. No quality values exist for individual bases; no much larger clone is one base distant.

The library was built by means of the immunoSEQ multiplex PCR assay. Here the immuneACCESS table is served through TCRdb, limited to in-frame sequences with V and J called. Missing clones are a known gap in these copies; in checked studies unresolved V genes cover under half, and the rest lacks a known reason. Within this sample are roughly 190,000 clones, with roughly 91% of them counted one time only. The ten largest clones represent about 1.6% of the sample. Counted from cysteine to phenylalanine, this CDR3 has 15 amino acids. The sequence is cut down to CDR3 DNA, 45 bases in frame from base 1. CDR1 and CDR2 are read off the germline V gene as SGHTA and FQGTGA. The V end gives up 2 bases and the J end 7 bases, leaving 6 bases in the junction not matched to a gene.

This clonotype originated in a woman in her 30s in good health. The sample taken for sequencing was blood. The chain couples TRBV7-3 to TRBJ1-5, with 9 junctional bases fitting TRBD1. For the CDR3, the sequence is CASSLEDRGIQPQHF. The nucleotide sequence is TGTGCCAGCAGCTTAGAGGACAGGGGAATCCAGCCCCAGCATTTT.